A selection of T cell receptor beta chains follows, all from one sample in a study of cytomegalovirus exposure and HLA in healthy donors. The protocol was immunoSEQ multiplex PCR, while the TCRdb copy is restricted to in-frame clones and leaves out a portion. The data contain 150,000 to 250,000 clones, roughly three quarters of them singletons. Sequenced material: PBMCs. Source of these receptors: a young woman in good health and CMV-seronegative. Both conserved end residues are part of each CDR3. The order of the fields is V gene, J gene, D gene, clone size, CDR3 DNA, CDR3 protein. D genes are given only for firm matches. Rows may omit the clone size; those that give it use once, few, many or a size class.

v_call: TRBV6-5
j_call: TRBJ2-7
d_call: TRBD2
clone_size: .
cdr3_nt: TGTGCCAGCAGTGCGGGGGTTTCCGAGCAGTACTTC
cdr3_aa: CASSAGVSEQYF

v_call: TRBV5-1
j_call: TRBJ1-1
d_call: .
clone_size: .
cdr3_nt: TGCGCCAGCAGCTTGGGAGGCCAGATGCTTGAAGCTTTCTTT
cdr3_aa: CASSLGGQMLEAFF

v_call: TRBV6-5
j_call: TRBJ1-3
d_call: TRBD1
clone_size: .
cdr3_nt: TGTGCCAGCAGGCCGGGACAGGGGAGACACACCATATATTTT
cdr3_aa: CASRPGQGRHTIYF

v_call: TRBV4-1
j_call: TRBJ1-5
d_call: .
clone_size: .
cdr3_nt: TGCGCCAGCAGCCAAGTAGGCACAGGGAAGAGGAATCAGCCCCAGCATTTT
cdr3_aa: CASSQVGTGKRNQPQHF

v_call: TRBV6-5
j_call: TRBJ2-7
d_call: TRBD2
clone_size: .
cdr3_nt: TGTGCCAGCGGCGGGAGGGGTGCCGACTCCTACGAGCAGTACTTC
cdr3_aa: CASGGRGADSYEQYF

v_call: TRBV27
j_call: TRBJ2-5
d_call: .
clone_size: few
cdr3_nt: TGTGCCAGCAGTTTACAGGGGTACCAAGAGACCCAGTACTTC
cdr3_aa: CASSLQGYQETQYF

v_call: TRBV5-1
j_call: TRBJ1-6
d_call: .
clone_size: .
cdr3_nt: TGCGCCTGTGCCGAGGAGGGGAGTTCACCCCTCCACTTT
cdr3_aa: CACAEEGSSPLHF

v_call: TRBV15
j_call: TRBJ2-7
d_call: .
clone_size: .
cdr3_nt: TGTGCCACCAGCTTTAGCCCTTTCGGACGGGGCTACGAGCAGTACTTC
cdr3_aa: CATSFSPFGRGYEQYF

v_call: TRBV30
j_call: TRBJ2-5
d_call: .
clone_size: .
cdr3_nt: TGTGCCTGGGCCGGTGACGGGCAAGAGACCCAGTACTTC
cdr3_aa: CAWAGDGQETQYF

v_call: TRBV2
j_call: TRBJ2-1
d_call: TRBD2
clone_size: .
cdr3_nt: TGTGCCAGCAGTGACTCGGGACTAGCTGTTTTCGTTAAGTTCTTC
cdr3_aa: CASSDSGLAVFVKFF

v_call: TRBV19
j_call: TRBJ1-5
d_call: TRBD1
clone_size: .
cdr3_nt: TGTGCCAGTGGAAAACAGGGGCTGGGAAATCAGCCCCAGCATTTT
cdr3_aa: CASGKQGLGNQPQHF

v_call: TRBV29-1
j_call: TRBJ2-7
d_call: TRBD2
clone_size: .
cdr3_nt: TGCAGCGTTGGAAGACTAGCGGGAGAAGGCGAGCAGTACTTC
cdr3_aa: CSVGRLAGEGEQYF

v_call: TRBV6-1
j_call: TRBJ1-5
d_call: .
clone_size: .
cdr3_nt: TGTGCCAGCTGGTACCCGGGGTCACCCAATCAGCCCCAGCATTTT
cdr3_aa: CASWYPGSPNQPQHF

v_call: TRBV18
j_call: TRBJ2-7
d_call: .
clone_size: .
cdr3_nt: TGTGCCAGCTCACCGGGTATGGGCACCTCCTACGAGCAGTACTTC
cdr3_aa: CASSPGMGTSYEQYF

v_call: TRBV7-8
j_call: TRBJ1-2
d_call: .
clone_size: .
cdr3_nt: TGTGCCAGCAGCTTCTCGACAGGAGACTATGGCTACACCTTC
cdr3_aa: CASSFSTGDYGYTF